This T cell receptor (beta chain) was documented in a study of cytomegalovirus exposure and HLA in healthy donors. About the research overall: Assignment to the Caucasian-associated ancestry cluster applied to approximately 80% of the approximately 400 genotyped donors.

Broader study findings: What TCR beta sequences reportedly achieved was accurate prediction of HLA-A and HLA-B alleles in most subjects. Across HLA loci, a later analysis found differing TCR association rates, with DRB1 most and HLA-C fewest.

This PCR relied on a set of 60 Vbeta primers and 13 Jbeta primers. Some clones are missing from TCRdb's copy, which holds only in-frame ones; the method was immunoSEQ multiplex PCR. Seen here are approximately 160,000 clones, 80% to 90% observed once, and the top ten hold about 0.77%. Only a few counts were recorded for this clone. Its antigen is undetermined. What was sequenced was PBMCs. This sequence was found in a woman aged 18-30 years in good health and CMV-seronegative.

The CDR3: CASSRRDRSFYEQYF. In DNA form, the CDR3 reads TGTGCCAGCAGCCGCCGGGACAGGAGTTTCTACGAGCAGTACTTC. The gene calls are TRBV21-1 and TRBJ2-7; the DNA was not compared with TRBD1, the D call given in the table. TRBV21-1 counts as a pseudogene. CDR3 length: 15 amino acids.